The 5 T cell receptor beta chains below all came from one sample that was sequenced in a study of tumor and adjacent non-tumor tissue in lung cancer. TCRbeta libraries were built with three rounds of nested PCR, modified from ARM-PCR. MiXCR was run by TCRdb on the multiplex PCR reads, yielding one entry per CDR3 protein. In the table there are some 97,000 distinct CDR3 sequences, more than 55% of which are singletons. The template was RNA from unsorted bulk tissue. More than 3 cm separated this lung sample from the edge of the tumor. The sequenced material came from distant non-tumor lung tissue. The receptor source for this set is a man between 25 and 39 years old with non-small cell lung cancer.

Comment on this clonotype: With a much larger clone just one base away, this may be a read error. This rearrangement joins TRBV14 to TRBJ2-2, with D possibly being TRBD2 (5 bases). Germline V gene data show CDR1 as SGHDN and CDR2 as FVKESK. Trimming removed 8 bases from V and 6 bases from J, with 13 bases in between. The CDR3 sequence is 13 residues long. The CDR3 DNA reads TGTGCCAGCGACGACTACGGGTCCGGGGAGCTGTTTTTT. It yields the protein CASDDYGSGELFF.

To note about this clonotype: Because it lacks the conserved phenylalanine or tryptophan at the end, this CDR3 is likely a read error. The chain couples TRBV20-1 to TRBJ2-1; 7 bases agree with TRBD2. This CDR3 is built from 15 residues. Germline V gene data show CDR1 as DFQATT and CDR2 as SNEGSKA (reference sequence). The CDR3, as DNA: TGCCGACTAGCTGGGGGGTCCGTTCCTTGGGATGAGCAGTTCTTA. The encoded protein is CRLAGGSVPWDEQFL.

Concerning this clonotype: An end of the junction does not agree with germline; a read error may underlie this. The chain combines TRBV29-1 with TRBJ2-1; 7 nucleotides line up with TRBD2. Germline V lookup: CDR1 SQVTM, CDR2 ANQGSEA. CDR3 size: 13 residues. CDR3 nucleotides: TGCAGCGCTGAAGGGACTAATTACAATGAGCAGTTCTTC. Protein: CSAEGTNYNEQFF.

In the case of this clonotype: The junction and the germline gene differ at one end; a read error may be behind it. The V gene is TRBV19, the J gene TRBJ1-1; 7 nucleotides align to TRBD1. The germline CDR1 and CDR2 sequences are LNHDA and SQIVND (reference sequence). The CDR3 contains 16 residues. The CDR3 DNA sequence: TGTGCCGGTAGTATCCGTCTGACAGGGCTTAACACTGAAGCTTTCTTT. Translation: CAGSIRLTGLNTEAFF.

This clonotype was seen repeatedly, ten times or more. The chain is built from TRBV20-1 and TRBJ2-3; a weak D match, TRBD2 (5 bases). Germline V CDR1 and CDR2: DFQATT, SNEGSKA (reference sequence). CDR3 length: 15 residues. The DNA of the CDR3 is TGCAGCCTAGAGCGGCGACAATCTAGCACAGATACGCAGTATTTT. Translated, it gives CSLERRQSSTDTQYF.